This TCR beta chain was sequenced in a study of blood T cell repertoires in COVID-19. Original analysis: Quantification of nucleated cells was approximated via reference gene primer amplification. Method: immunoSEQ multiplex PCR; TCRdb's copy keeps in-frame clones and lacks some. From that table come the V and J calls and clone size; the DNA was used to work out D and trimming. The sample carries hundreds of thousands of clones, roughly 79% recorded once. This clone was seen once. Trimming removed 0 bases from V and 6 bases from J; junction bases left unmatched: 18. The CDR3 consists of 20 residues. Germline V lookup: CDR1 LGHNA, CDR2 YNFKEQ.

The chain uses TRBV4-2 and TRBJ2-3, with 10 bases aligning to TRBD2. The source material was peripheral blood. This sequence originates from an elderly woman with acute or convalescent COVID-19. CDR3 residues: CASSQEVSGGIAGGRDTQYF. In nucleotides, the CDR3 is TGTGCCAGCAGCCAAGAGGTATCAGGGGGAATAGCGGGAGGAAGGGATACGCAGTATTTT.